The present T cell receptor beta chain was sequenced within a study of Graves' ophthalmopathy and Graves' hyperthyroidism. As for the study in general: At the time of initial diagnosis and before any treatment, peripheral blood was collected. Findings of the study overall: Detection in blood was also observed for most expanded thyroid clonotypes above 0.001 frequency.

TCR beta CDR3 regions were amplified from RNA transcripts. HTBI primers were used in a first-round RT-PCR, which preceded a second-round multiplex PCR. Each CDR3 protein gets one entry after TCRdb re-called the multiplex PCR reads with MiXCR. Seen here are fewer than 650,000 distinct CDR3 sequences, about 20% observed once, and the top ten hold roughly 6.9%. This clonotype has ten or more counts. Its target is not known. Hyperthyroidism patients, all newly diagnosed, had under 2 months' duration and ages of 18 to 65. Sequences were obtained from peripheral blood. The receptor comes from a woman under 30 with stable Graves' hyperthyroidism. Some clones in this sample may be carry-over from other donors' samples.

The CDR3 loop is CASRRGQGGFYEQYF. CDR3 nucleotides: TGTGCCAGCAGGAGAGGACAGGGAGGCTTCTACGAGCAGTACTTC. The chain recombines TRBV27 with TRBJ2-7, with 8 positions matching TRBD1. Trimming at V came to 6 bases and at J to 3 bases, leaving 10 bases not matched to a gene. Germline V gene data show CDR1 as MNHEY and CDR2 as SMNVEV (reference sequence). The CDR3 contains 15 residues.